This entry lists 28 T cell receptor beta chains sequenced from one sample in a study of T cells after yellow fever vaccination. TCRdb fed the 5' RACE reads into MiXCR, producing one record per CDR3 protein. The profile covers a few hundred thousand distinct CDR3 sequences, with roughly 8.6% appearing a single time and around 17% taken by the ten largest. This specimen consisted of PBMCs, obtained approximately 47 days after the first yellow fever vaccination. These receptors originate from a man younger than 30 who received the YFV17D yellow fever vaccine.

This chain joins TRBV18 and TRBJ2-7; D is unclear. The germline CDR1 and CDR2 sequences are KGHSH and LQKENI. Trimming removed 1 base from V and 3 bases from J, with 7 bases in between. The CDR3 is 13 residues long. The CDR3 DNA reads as TGTGCCAGCTCACCACAGGACGGCTACGAGCAGTACGTC. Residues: CASSPQDGYEQYV.

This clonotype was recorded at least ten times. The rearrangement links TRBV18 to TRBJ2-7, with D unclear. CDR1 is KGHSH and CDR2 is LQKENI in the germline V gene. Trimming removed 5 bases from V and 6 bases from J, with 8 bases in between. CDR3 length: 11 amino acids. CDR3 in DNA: TGTGCCAGCTCATCGTATGGCGAGCAGTACTTC. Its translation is CASSSYGEQYF. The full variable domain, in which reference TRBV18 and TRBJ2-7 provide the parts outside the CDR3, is NAGVMQNPRHLVRRRGQEARLRCSPMKGHSHVYWYRQLPEEGLKFMVYLQKENIIDESGMPKERFSAEFPKEGPSILRIQQVVRGDSAAYFCASSSYGEQYFGPGTRLTVT.

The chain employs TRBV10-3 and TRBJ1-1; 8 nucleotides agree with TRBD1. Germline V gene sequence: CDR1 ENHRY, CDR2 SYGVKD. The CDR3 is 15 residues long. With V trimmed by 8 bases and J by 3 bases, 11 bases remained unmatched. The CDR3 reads CAIRGQAFRDTEAFF. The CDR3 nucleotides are TGTGCCATCCGGGGACAGGCGTTCCGGGACACTGAAGCTTTCTTT.

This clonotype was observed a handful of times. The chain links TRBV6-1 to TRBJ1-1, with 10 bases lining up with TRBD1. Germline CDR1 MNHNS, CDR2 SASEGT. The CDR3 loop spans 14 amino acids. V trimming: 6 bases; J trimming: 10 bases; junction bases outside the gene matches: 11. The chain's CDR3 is CASSPGRDRGSAFF. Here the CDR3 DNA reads TGTGCCAGCAGCCCCGGTAGGGACAGGGGTTCAGCTTTCTTT.

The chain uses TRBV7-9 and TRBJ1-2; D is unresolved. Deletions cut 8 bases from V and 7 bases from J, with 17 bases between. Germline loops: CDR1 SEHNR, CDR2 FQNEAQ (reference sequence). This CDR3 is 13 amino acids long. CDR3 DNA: TGTGCCAGCGGTTCCCCGGACGGCTCTGGCTACACCTTC. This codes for CASGSPDGSGYTF.

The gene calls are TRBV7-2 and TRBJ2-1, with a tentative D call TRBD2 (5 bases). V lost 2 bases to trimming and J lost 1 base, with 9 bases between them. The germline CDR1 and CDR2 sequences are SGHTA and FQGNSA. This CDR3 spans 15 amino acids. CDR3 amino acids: CASSLNEGSYNEQFF. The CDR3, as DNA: TGTGCCAGCAGCTTAAACGAGGGTTCCTACAATGAGCAGTTCTTC.

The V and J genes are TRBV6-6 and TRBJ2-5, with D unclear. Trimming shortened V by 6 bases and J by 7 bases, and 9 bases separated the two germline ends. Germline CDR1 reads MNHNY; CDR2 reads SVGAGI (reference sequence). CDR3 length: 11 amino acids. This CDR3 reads CASSNRGTQYF. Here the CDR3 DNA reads TGTGCCAGCAGCAACCGTGGGACCCAGTACTTC.

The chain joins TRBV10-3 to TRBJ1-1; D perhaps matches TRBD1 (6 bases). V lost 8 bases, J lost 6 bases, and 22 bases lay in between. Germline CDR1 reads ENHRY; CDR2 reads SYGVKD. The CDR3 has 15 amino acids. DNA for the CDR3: TGTGCCATCGGTCAGGGGTGCAACGGTTGCTCTGAAGCTTTCTTT. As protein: CAIGQGCNGCSEAFF.

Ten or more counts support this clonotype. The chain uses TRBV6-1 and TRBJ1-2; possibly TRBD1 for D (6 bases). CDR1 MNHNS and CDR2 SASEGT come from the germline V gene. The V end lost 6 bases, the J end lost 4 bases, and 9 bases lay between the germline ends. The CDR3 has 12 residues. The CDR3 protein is CASSGQLYGYTF. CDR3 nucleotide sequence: TGTGCCAGCAGCGGACAGCTCTATGGCTACACCTTC.

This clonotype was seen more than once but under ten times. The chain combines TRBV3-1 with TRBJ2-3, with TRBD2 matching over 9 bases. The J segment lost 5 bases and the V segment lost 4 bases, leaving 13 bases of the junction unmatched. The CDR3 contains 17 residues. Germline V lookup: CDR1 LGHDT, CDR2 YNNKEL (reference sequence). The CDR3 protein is CASSPRGAGGGGDTQYF. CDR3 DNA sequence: TGTGCCAGCAGCCCCCGAGGAGCGGGGGGAGGGGGAGATACGCAGTATTTT.

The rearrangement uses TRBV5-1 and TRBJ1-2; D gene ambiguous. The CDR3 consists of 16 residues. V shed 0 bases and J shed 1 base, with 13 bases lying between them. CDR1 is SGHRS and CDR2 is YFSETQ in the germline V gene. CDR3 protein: CASSLASGAFNYGYTF. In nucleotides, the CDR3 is TGCGCCAGCAGCTTGGCCTCAGGAGCCTTTAACTATGGCTACACCTTC.

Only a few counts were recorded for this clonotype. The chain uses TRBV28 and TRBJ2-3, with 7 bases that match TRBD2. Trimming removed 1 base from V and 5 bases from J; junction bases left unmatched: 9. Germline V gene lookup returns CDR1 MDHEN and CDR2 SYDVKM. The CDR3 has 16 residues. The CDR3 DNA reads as TGTGCCAGCAGTTTATTGACAACGGGGGGAGGAGATACGCAGTATTTT. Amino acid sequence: CASSLLTTGGGDTQYF.

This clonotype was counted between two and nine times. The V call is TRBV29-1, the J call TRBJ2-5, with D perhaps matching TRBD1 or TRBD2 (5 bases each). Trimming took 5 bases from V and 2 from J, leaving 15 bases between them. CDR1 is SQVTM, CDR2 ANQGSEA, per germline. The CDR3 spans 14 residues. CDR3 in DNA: TGCAGCGTTCCAGAGGGGCAGGGACAAGAGACCCAGTACTTC. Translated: CSVPEGQGQETQYF.

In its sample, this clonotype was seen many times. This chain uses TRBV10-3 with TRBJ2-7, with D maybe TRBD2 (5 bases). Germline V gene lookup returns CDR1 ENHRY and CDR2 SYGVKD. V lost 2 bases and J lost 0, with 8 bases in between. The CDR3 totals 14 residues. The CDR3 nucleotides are TGTGCCATCAGTGAGCCGGGAATCTCCTACGAGCAGTACTTC. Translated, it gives CAISEPGISYEQYF.

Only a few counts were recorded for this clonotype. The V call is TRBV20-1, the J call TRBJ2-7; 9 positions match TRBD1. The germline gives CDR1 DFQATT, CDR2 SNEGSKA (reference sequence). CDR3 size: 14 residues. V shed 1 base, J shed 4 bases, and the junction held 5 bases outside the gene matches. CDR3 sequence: CSARVVTGGYEQYV. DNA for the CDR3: TGCAGTGCTAGAGTCGTGACAGGGGGGTACGAGCAGTACGTC.

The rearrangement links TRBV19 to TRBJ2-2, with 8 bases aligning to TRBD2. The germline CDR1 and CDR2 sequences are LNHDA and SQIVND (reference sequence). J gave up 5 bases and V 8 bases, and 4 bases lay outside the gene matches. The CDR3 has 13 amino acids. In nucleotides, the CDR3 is TGTGCCAGTGGGTTAGCGGGGACCGGGGAGCTGTTTTTT. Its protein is CASGLAGTGELFF.

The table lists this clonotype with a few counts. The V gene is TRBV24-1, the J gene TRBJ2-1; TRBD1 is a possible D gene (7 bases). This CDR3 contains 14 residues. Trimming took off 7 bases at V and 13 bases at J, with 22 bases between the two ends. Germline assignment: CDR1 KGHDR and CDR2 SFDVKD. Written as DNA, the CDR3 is TGTGCCACCAGCCTCACCCTCCAGGGGGGTGGTCAGTTCTTC. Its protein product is CATSLTLQGGGQFF.

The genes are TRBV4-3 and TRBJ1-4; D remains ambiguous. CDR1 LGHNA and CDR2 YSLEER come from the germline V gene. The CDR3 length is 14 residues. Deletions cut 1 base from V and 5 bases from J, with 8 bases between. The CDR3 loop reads CASSQVSGNEKLFF. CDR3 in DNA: TGCGCCAGCAGCCAAGTCTCGGGGAATGAAAAACTGTTTTTT.

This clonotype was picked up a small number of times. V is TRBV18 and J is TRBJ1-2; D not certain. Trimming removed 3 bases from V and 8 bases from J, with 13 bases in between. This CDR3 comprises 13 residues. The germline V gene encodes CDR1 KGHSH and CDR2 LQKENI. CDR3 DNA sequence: TGTGCCAGCTCACCTCCAGGAGTCCACGGCTACACCTTC. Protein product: CASSPPGVHGYTF. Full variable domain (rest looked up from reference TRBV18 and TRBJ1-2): NAGVMQNPRHLVRRRGQEARLRCSPMKGHSHVYWYRQLPEEGLKFMVYLQKENIIDESGMPKERFSAEFPKEGPSILRIQQVVRGDSAAYFCASSPPGVHGYTFGSGTRLTVV.

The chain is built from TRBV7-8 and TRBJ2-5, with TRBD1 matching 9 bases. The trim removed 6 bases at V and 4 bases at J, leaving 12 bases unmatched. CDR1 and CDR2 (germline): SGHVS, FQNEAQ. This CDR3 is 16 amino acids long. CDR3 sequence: CASSPTSTGGRETQYF. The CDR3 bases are TGTGCCAGCAGTCCTACAAGTACAGGGGGCAGAGAGACCCAGTACTTC.

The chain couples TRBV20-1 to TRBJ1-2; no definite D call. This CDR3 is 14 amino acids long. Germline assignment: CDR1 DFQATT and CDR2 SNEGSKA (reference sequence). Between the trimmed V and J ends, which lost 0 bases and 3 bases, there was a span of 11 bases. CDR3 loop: CSARDYTEDYGYTF. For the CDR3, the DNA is TGCAGTGCTAGAGATTACACAGAGGACTATGGCTACACCTTC.

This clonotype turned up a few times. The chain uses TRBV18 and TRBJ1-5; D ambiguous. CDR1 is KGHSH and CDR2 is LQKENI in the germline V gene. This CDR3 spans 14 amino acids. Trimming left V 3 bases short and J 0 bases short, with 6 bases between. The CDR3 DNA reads TGTGCCAGCTCACCTACAAGTAGCAATCAGCCCCAGCATTTT. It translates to CASSPTSSNQPQHF.

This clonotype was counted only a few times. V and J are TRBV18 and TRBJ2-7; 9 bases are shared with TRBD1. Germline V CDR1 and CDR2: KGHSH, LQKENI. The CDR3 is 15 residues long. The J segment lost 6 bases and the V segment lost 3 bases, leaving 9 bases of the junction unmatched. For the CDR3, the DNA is TGTGCCAGCTCACCCGCCGGGACAGGGAATCGCGAGCAGTACTTC. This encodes CASSPAGTGNREQYF.

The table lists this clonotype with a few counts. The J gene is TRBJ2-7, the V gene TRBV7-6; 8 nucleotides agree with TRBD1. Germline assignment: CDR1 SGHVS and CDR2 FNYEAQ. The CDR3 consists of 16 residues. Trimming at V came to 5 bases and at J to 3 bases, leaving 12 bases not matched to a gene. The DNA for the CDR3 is TGTGCCAGCAGCCAAAACAGGGGGAAGGATCTCTACGAGCAGTACTTC. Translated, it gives CASSQNRGKDLYEQYF.

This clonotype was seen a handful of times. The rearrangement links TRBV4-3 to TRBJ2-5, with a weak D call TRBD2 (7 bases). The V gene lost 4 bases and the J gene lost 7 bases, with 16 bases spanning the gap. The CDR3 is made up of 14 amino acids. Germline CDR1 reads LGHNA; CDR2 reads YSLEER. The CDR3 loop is CASSPQKGGGTQYF. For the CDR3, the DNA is TGCGCCAGCAGCCCGCAAAAGGGGGGGGGGACCCAGTACTTC.

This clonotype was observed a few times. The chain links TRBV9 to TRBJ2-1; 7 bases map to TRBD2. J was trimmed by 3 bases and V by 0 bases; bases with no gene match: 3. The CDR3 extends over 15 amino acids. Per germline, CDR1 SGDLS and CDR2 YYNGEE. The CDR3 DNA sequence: TGTGCCAGCAGCGTAGTGGCGGGGGACTACAATGAGCAGTTCTTC. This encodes CASSVVAGDYNEQFF.

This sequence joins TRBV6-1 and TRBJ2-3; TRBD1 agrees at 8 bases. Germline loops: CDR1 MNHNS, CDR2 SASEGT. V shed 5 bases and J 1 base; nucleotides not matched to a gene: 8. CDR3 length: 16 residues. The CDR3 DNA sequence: TGTGCCAGCAGTCTAGGACAGGGTAAACGCACAGATACGCAGTATTTT. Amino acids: CASSLGQGKRTDTQYF.

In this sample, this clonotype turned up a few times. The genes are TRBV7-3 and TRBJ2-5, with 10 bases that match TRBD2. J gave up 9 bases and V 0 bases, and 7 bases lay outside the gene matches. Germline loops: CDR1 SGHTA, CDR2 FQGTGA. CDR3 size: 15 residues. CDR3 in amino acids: CASSLTSGGPSAQYF. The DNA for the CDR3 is TGTGCCAGCAGCTTAACTAGCGGGGGGCCCTCGGCCCAGTACTTC. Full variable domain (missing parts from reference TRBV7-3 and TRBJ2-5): GAGVSQTPSNKVTEKGKYVELRCDPISGHTALYWYRQSLGQGPEFLIYFQGTGAADDSGLPNDRFFAVRPEGSVSTLKIQRTERGDSAVYLCASSLTSGGPSAQYFGPGTRLLVL.